Below, 13 T cell receptor beta chains from the same sample are listed, as sequenced in a study of CD8 T cells in Susac syndrome. The RNA, roughly 0.45 to 1 ug, was put through reverse transcription using random hexamers. TCRdb re-analysed the immunoSEQ multiplex PCR reads in MiXCR, keeping a single row per CDR3 protein. Of about 240,000 distinct CDR3 sequences in the sample, less than 96% were seen once. Sequenced sample: CD4+ T cells from PBMCs. These receptors were collected from a human donor with Susac syndrome.

The chain combines TRBV5-6 with TRBJ1-1; D remains unclear. V lost 0 bases to trimming and J lost 8 bases, with 8 bases between them. From germline, CDR1 is SGHDT and CDR2 YYEEEE. The CDR3 consists of 12 residues. The CDR3 sequence: CASSLGRVEAFF. In DNA, the CDR3 is TGTGCCAGCAGCTTGGGTAGGGTCGAAGCTTTCTTT. Filled out from reference TRBV5-6 and TRBJ1-1, the complete variable domain reads DAGVTQSPTHLIKTRGQQVTLRCSPKSGHDTVSWYQQALGQGPQFIFQYYEEEERQRGNFPDRFSGHQFPNYSSELNVNALLLGDSALYLCASSLGRVEAFFGQGTRLTVV.

V usage is TRBV21-1 and J usage is TRBJ1-1; the table's D call, TRBD1, was not checked against the DNA. TRBV21-1 is a pseudogene locus. CDR3 length: 15 residues. The CDR3 region has the DNA TGTGCCAGCAGCACGGGACGGATGGAGGGCACTGAAGCTTTCTTT. Its protein is CASSTGRMEGTEAFF.

The J gene is TRBJ2-5, the V gene TRBV19; 11 bases agree with TRBD1. V shed 6 bases, J shed 0 bases, and the junction held 3 bases outside the gene matches. CDR3 length: 15 residues. Germline V gives CDR1 LNHDA, CDR2 SQIVND (reference sequence). CDR3 DNA sequence: TGTGCCAGTAGACGGACAGGGGGCAACCAAGAGACCCAGTACTTC. Its translation: CASRRTGGNQETQYF.

V usage is TRBV20-1 and J usage is TRBJ2-5; D tentatively reads TRBD1 or TRBD2 (5 bases each). The V end lost 6 bases, the J end lost 4 bases, and 12 bases lay between the germline ends. CDR3 size: 12 residues. From germline, CDR1 is DFQATT and CDR2 SNEGSKA (reference sequence). CDR3 region: CSAPGRPETQYF. In nucleotides, the CDR3 is TGCAGTGCACCGGGACGGCCAGAGACCCAGTACTTC.

The chain is built from TRBV30 and TRBJ2-1, with TRBD2 matching 10 bases. V gave up 0 bases and J gave up 2 bases; unmatched junction bases: 13. The germline gives CDR1 GTSNPN, CDR2 SVGIG (reference sequence). The CDR3 totals 19 residues. The CDR3 reads CAWSVVIAGGPSAYNEQFF. CDR3 coding DNA: TGTGCCTGGAGTGTAGTTATAGCGGGAGGCCCCTCGGCCTACAATGAGCAGTTCTTC.

V is TRBV18 and J is TRBJ2-7; maybe TRBD1 (5 bases). V was trimmed by 6 bases and J by 5 bases, leaving 8 bases between them. This CDR3 is built from 11 residues. Germline loops: CDR1 KGHSH, CDR2 LQKENI. CDR3 coding DNA: TGTGCCAGCTCTGGGGCTAACGAGCAGTACTTC. It encodes CASSGANEQYF.

V is TRBV19 and J is TRBJ1-5, with no clear D. The CDR3 length is 13 residues. Germline assignment: CDR1 LNHDA and CDR2 SQIVND (reference sequence). The germline V and J ends were trimmed by 7 bases and 3 bases, with 10 bases remaining between them. In DNA form, the CDR3 reads TGTGCCAGTAAGGACGAAGCCAATCAGCCCCAGCATTTT. It codes for CASKDEANQPQHF.

The gene calls are TRBV20-1 and TRBJ2-6, with TRBD1 matching 8 bases. The CDR3 is 15 amino acids. Germline CDR1 is DFQATT and CDR2 is SNEGSKA (reference sequence). The ends lost 6 bases at V and 2 bases at J; junction bases unmatched: 6. The CDR3 sequence is CSAFDRGTGANVLTF. The CDR3 nucleotides are TGCAGTGCCTTCGACAGGGGAACTGGGGCCAACGTCCTGACTTTC.

The chain couples TRBV20-1 to TRBJ2-7; no reliable D call. Between the trimmed V and J ends, which lost 2 bases and 3 bases, there was a span of 17 bases. The CDR3 loop spans 15 amino acids. CDR1 and CDR2 from the germline V gene are DFQATT and SNEGSKA (reference sequence). The CDR3 sequence is CSARKGRKLNYEQYF. DNA of the CDR3: TGCAGTGCTAGAAAGGGCAGGAAACTTAACTACGAGCAGTACTTC.

This CDR3 is CASSLADGQGRSYEQYF. The CDR3 coding sequence is TGTGCCAGCAGCTTAGCGGATGGGCAGGGTAGGTCCTACGAGCAGTACTTC. J is TRBJ2-7 and V is TRBV7-9; possibly TRBD1 for D (5 bases). The CDR3 loop spans 17 amino acids. Trimming shortened V by 0 bases and J by 1 base, and 16 bases separated the two germline ends. The V gene's germline CDR1 is SEHNR and CDR2 FQNEAQ (reference sequence). The whole variable domain, filled in from reference TRBV7-9 and TRBJ2-7, reads DTGVSQNPRHKITKRGQNVTFRCDPISEHNRLYWYRQTLGQGPEFLTYFQNEAQLEKSRLLSDRFSAERPKGSFSTLEIQRTEQGDSAMYLCASSLADGQGRSYEQYFGPGTRLTVT.

The chain uses TRBV5-4 and TRBJ1-1; a possible D gene is TRBD1 (5 bases). The CDR3 totals 14 residues. CDR1 is SGHNT and CDR2 is YYREEE in the germline V gene (reference sequence). V lost 0 bases to trimming and J lost 4 bases, with 10 bases between them. The CDR3 DNA is TGTGCCAGCAGCTTGGCCCGGGGCGGCACTGAAGCTTTCTTT. Its translation: CASSLARGGTEAFF.

This clonotype is a singleton in its sample. The chain carries TRBV30 and TRBJ2-7; D not resolved. The CDR3 is 13 residues long. The germline gives CDR1 GTSNPN, CDR2 SVGIG (reference sequence). V lost 0 bases to trimming and J lost 2 bases, with 8 bases between them. Here the CDR3 reads CAWSVLNAYEQYF. The CDR3 coding sequence is TGTGCCTGGAGTGTATTAAATGCCTACGAGCAGTACTTC.

The chain uses TRBV7-9 and TRBJ2-4; D is perhaps TRBD1 or TRBD2 (6 bases each). CDR1 and CDR2 (germline): SEHNR, FQNEAQ (reference sequence). The CDR3 runs to 14 residues. V lost 4 bases to trimming and J lost 8 bases, with 15 bases between them. The CDR3 here is CASSSWRDTDIQYF. In DNA, the CDR3 is TGTGCCAGCAGCTCCTGGCGGGACACGGACATTCAGTACTTC.